This T cell receptor (beta chain) was sequenced for a study of PD-1 blockade in classical Hodgkin lymphoma. Study findings and constraints: CD4+ but not CD8+ TCR diversity rose significantly by C4D1. The causes of the repertoire differences, possibly disease activity or prior therapy, remain undefined.

The data were produced by immunoSEQ multiplex PCR, yet TCRdb's version contains in-frame clones alone and is incomplete. The sample shows under 30,000 clones, roughly 82% of them seen only once. On this clone: As yet, its antigen is unknown.

Autologous stem cell transplantation was followed by relapse in every patient, and brentuximab vedotin exposure varied. This sequence originates from a human donor with classical Hodgkin lymphoma. The sequenced sample was peripheral blood mononuclear cells (PBMCs), obtained before the second cycle of nivolumab.

CDR3 loop: CASSTGQAKAKNIQYF. The CDR3 DNA follows: TGTGCCAGTAGTACAGGACAGGCCAAAGCCAAAAACATTCAGTACTTC. The chain combines TRBV19 with TRBJ2-4; 7 bases are shared with TRBD1. V lost 4 bases to trimming and J lost 0 bases; unmatched junction nucleotides: 6. In germline, CDR1 is LNHDA, CDR2 SQIVND (reference sequence). The CDR3 sequence is 16 residues long.